These 27 T cell receptor beta chains originate from one sample sequenced in a study of neurological immune-mediated disorders. TCRdb passed the 5' RACE reads through MiXCR, listing each CDR3 protein once. Here the sample spans roughly 60,000 distinct CDR3 sequences, around 4.7% being singletons. Input material: PBMCs. All receptors derive from a woman aged 45-65 years with multiple sclerosis.

This chain links TRBV7-3 with TRBJ2-5, with D possibly TRBD1 on 5 matching bases. The CDR3 loop spans 13 amino acids. The germline gives CDR1 SGHTA, CDR2 FQGTGA. The ends were cut back, 5 bases at V and 2 bases at J, with 9 bases in the middle. CDR3 nucleotide sequence: TGTGCCAGCAGCACCAGGGTTCAAGAGACCCAGTACTTC. It codes for CASSTRVQETQYF.

This clonotype showed up just a few times. The chain has TRBV2 and TRBJ1-1, with D tentatively TRBD1 (5 bases). The length of the CDR3 is 14 residues. Trimming left V 7 bases short and J 5 bases short, with 17 bases between. Germline V gene data show CDR1 as SNHLY and CDR2 as FYNNEI. The CDR3 region is CASTPARGGTEAFF. The CDR3 DNA reads TGTGCCAGCACCCCGGCGAGGGGTGGAACTGAAGCTTTCTTT.

The J gene is TRBJ2-4, the V gene TRBV20-1; D call uncertain. The ends were cut back, 0 bases at V and 8 bases at J, with 14 bases in the middle. Germline V gives CDR1 DFQATT, CDR2 SNEGSKA (reference sequence). This CDR3 has 14 amino acids. The CDR3 loop reads CSARDRVRWDIQYF. CDR3 sequence (DNA): TGCAGTGCTAGAGATAGGGTCAGATGGGACATTCAGTACTTC.

This clonotype was observed many times. This CDR3 is CASSRGREAFF. The CDR3 DNA is TGTGCCAGCAGTCGGGGCAGGGAAGCTTTCTTT. V gene TRBV28 combines with J gene TRBJ1-1, with D possibly TRBD1 on 5 matching bases. V lost 5 bases, J lost 8 bases, and 9 bases lay in between. The CDR3 totals 11 residues. Germline CDR1 reads MDHEN; CDR2 reads SYDVKM.

The CDR3 nucleotides are TGTGCCAGCACCCCGAACAGGAACACCGGGGAGCTGTTTTTT. It codes for CASTPNRNTGELFF. This rearrangement joins TRBV7-9 to TRBJ2-2; D unclear. CDR3 length: 14 residues. From germline, CDR1 is SEHNR and CDR2 FQNEAQ (reference sequence). Between the trimmed V and J ends, which lost 7 bases and 1 base, there was a span of 10 bases.

There are many counts of this clonotype. The chain has TRBV5-1 and TRBJ2-1; D might be TRBD2 (6 bases). The CDR3 is 14 residues long. Trimming left V 0 bases short and J 6 bases short, with 10 bases between. CDR1 SGHRS and CDR2 YFSETQ come from the germline V gene. The CDR3, as DNA: TGCGCCAGCAGCTTGGGGGGACTGACCAATGAGCAGTTCTTC. The encoded protein is CASSLGGLTNEQFF.

This clonotype was seen many times. The V gene is TRBV28, the J gene TRBJ2-6, with D possibly TRBD1 on 6 matching bases. V lost 2 bases to trimming and J lost 0 bases, with 14 bases between them. The CDR3 runs 18 residues. Germline CDR1 MDHEN, CDR2 SYDVKM. The CDR3 coding sequence is TGTGCCAGCAGTTTAGTCGGGACATCTTCCTCTGGGGCCAACGTCCTGACTTTC. It translates to CASSLVGTSSSGANVLTF.

The V call is TRBV10-3, the J call TRBJ1-5; no definite D call. CDR1 is ENHRY and CDR2 is SYGVKD in the germline V gene. The germline V and J ends were trimmed by 3 bases and 3 bases, with 6 bases remaining between them. The CDR3 runs to 13 residues. CDR3 amino acids: CAISEILNQPQHF. CDR3 coding DNA: TGTGCCATCAGTGAAATCCTCAATCAGCCCCAGCATTTT.

The sample holds many counts of this clonotype. The CDR3 spells CASSLVLLGSLGTDTQYF. The DNA for the CDR3 is TGTGCCAGCAGCTTAGTTCTGTTAGGGAGTCTGGGCACAGATACGCAGTATTTT. This chain joins TRBV7-2 and TRBJ2-3; the D gene is possibly TRBD2 (5 bases). This CDR3 region has 18 residues. The ends were cut back, 1 base at V and 1 base at J, with 18 bases in the middle. CDR1 SGHTA and CDR2 FQGNSA come from the germline V gene.

Concerning this clonotype itself: Since a much larger clone is just one base distant, this may be a read error. The chain recombines TRBV10-3 with TRBJ2-1; perhaps TRBD2 as D (5 bases). V lost 11 bases and J lost 10, with 18 bases in between. This CDR3 is built from 12 residues. Looked up from germline, CDR1 is ENHRY and CDR2 is SYGVKD. The CDR3: CAATGKGYEQFF. DNA of the CDR3: TGTGCCGCCACGGGAAAGGGATACGAGCAGTTCTTC.

In this sample, this clonotype turned up many times. One end of the junction is discordant with germline, which a read error may explain. In DNA form, the CDR3 reads TGTGCCAGCAGTACGGAGGCAAATTCACCCCTCAACTTT. This sequence encodes CASSTEANSPLNF. The chain couples TRBV12-3 or TRBV12-4 to TRBJ1-6; D is uncertain. CDR3 length equals 13 residues.

Many counts were recorded for this clonotype. This chain connects TRBV20-1 to TRBJ2-7, with D perhaps matching TRBD1 (6 bases). Germline CDR1 DFQATT, CDR2 SNEGSKA (reference sequence). The CDR3 length is 12 residues. Trimming took off 3 bases at V and 4 bases at J, with 10 bases between the two ends. DNA for the CDR3: TGCAGTGCTAGCCGGGACACGTACGAGCAGTACTTC. Translated: CSASRDTYEQYF.

This clonotype has ten or more counts. The V call is TRBV5-1, the J call TRBJ2-5; D tentatively fits TRBD1 or TRBD2 (5 bases each). V was cut by 3 bases and J by 5 bases, with 17 bases left in between. The germline V gene has CDR1 SGHRS and CDR2 YFSETQ. CDR3 length: 15 residues. The CDR3 loop reads CASSSISGSQETQYF. The CDR3 DNA is TGCGCCAGCAGCTCGATTTCAGGGAGCCAGGAGACCCAGTACTTC.

The sample holds many counts of this clonotype. The chain joins TRBV20-1 to TRBJ2-3; tentatively, D is TRBD1 (6 bases). The CDR3 extends over 13 amino acids. With 5 bases removed from V and 2 bases from J, the gap between germline ends came to 11 bases. CDR1 and CDR2 from the germline V gene are DFQATT and SNEGSKA (reference sequence). DNA of the CDR3: TGCAGTGCTTGGACAGATACCACAGATACGCAGTATTTT. Protein sequence: CSAWTDTTDTQYF.

This clonotype was found many times. Its ends do not fully match the called genes, so a read error is possible. The chain combines TRBV11-2 with TRBJ2-7; D is ambiguous. Per the germline V gene, CDR1 is SGHAT and CDR2 is FQNNGV. The CDR3 covers 13 residues. DNA for the CDR3: TGTGCCAGCAGCATAGACAACTCCTACGAGCAGTACTTC. Translation gives CASSIDNSYEQYF.

This clonotype was counted ten times or more. This rearrangement joins TRBV6-2 or TRBV6-3 to TRBJ1-1; unclear D gene. Trimming cost V 2 bases and J 8 bases, with 9 bases left between them. CDR3 length equals 12 residues. From germline, CDR1 is MNHEY and CDR2 SVGEGT. CDR3 loop: CASSYIQKEAFF. In nucleotides, the CDR3 is TGTGCCAGCAGTTACATTCAGAAGGAAGCTTTCTTT.

This clonotype was seen more than once but under ten times. A much larger clone lies a single base off, so this may be a read error. The rearrangement joins TRBV20-1 to TRBJ1-2; 7 bases agree with TRBD1. This CDR3 comprises 16 residues. CDR1 is DFQATT and CDR2 is SNEGSKA in the germline V gene (reference sequence). Trimming cost V 6 bases and J 7 bases; bases outside gene matches: 20. DNA for the CDR3: TGCAGTGCCTACATACCTCAGACAGGGAAAGATGGTGGCTACACCTTC. Translating it yields CSAYIPQTGKDGGYTF.

This clonotype was counted a few times. This chain uses TRBV5-1 with TRBJ2-2; D remains unclear. This CDR3 has 14 amino acids. Trimming took off 4 bases at V and 2 bases at J, with 9 bases between the two ends. Germline assignment: CDR1 SGHRS and CDR2 YFSETQ. Written as DNA, the CDR3 is TGCGCCAGCAGCGACGCAGCTAACACCGGGGAGCTGTTTTTT. Encoded protein: CASSDAANTGELFF.

The CDR3 sequence is CSARTTGNTIYF. CDR3 sequence (DNA): TGCAGTGCTAGAACAACCGGAAACACCATATATTTT. The chain employs TRBV20-1 and TRBJ1-3, with D unresolved. The V gene lost 2 bases and the J gene lost 4 bases, with 6 bases spanning the gap. Germline CDR1 is DFQATT and CDR2 is SNEGSKA (reference sequence). The length of the CDR3 is 12 residues.

This clonotype was found many times. CDR3 loop: CASSLGVAGGLYEQYF. CDR3 nucleotides: TGTGCCAGCAGCTTAGGGGTCGCGGGGGGGCTCTACGAGCAGTACTTC. V is TRBV7-2 and J is TRBJ2-7, with 9 bases identical to TRBD2. Trimming at V came to 1 base and at J to 3 bases, leaving 7 bases not matched to a gene. Germline CDR1 SGHTA, CDR2 FQGNSA. The CDR3 spans 16 residues.

In its sample, this clonotype was seen many times. The chain has TRBV3-1 and TRBJ1-1; no clear D. Trimming removed 3 bases from V and 5 bases from J, with 10 bases in between. Germline values: CDR1 LGHDT, CDR2 YNNKEL (reference sequence). The CDR3 sequence is 13 residues long. The CDR3: CASSQHPVTEAFF. Here the CDR3 DNA reads TGTGCCAGCAGCCAGCACCCAGTAACTGAAGCTTTCTTT.

This clonotype was counted ten times or more. The chain has TRBV7-9 and TRBJ1-2; weak D call: TRBD1 (5 bases). Trimming stripped 3 bases from V and 4 bases from J, with 9 bases between. This CDR3 has 13 amino acids. Germline V gene lookup returns CDR1 SEHNR and CDR2 FQNEAQ (reference sequence). The CDR3 spells CASSFGDSYGYTF. The CDR3 bases are TGTGCCAGCAGCTTTGGAGACAGCTATGGCTACACCTTC.

This clonotype has a count of ten or more. The V gene is TRBV10-2, the J gene TRBJ2-7; possibly TRBD2 for D (5 bases). V lost 8 bases and J 4 bases, leaving 9 bases between the germline ends. Germline CDR1 reads WSHSY; CDR2 reads SAAADI. The CDR3 is 11 amino acids. The CDR3 DNA is TGCGCCAGCCGGGCGGGTTACGAGCAGTACGTC. Its translation: CASRAGYEQYV.

This clonotype was counted ten times or more. The V call is TRBV12-3 or TRBV12-4, the J call TRBJ1-1; maybe TRBD1 (5 bases). V lost 2 bases and J 3 bases, leaving 7 bases between the germline ends. The CDR3 loop spans 13 amino acids. CDR3 nucleotide sequence: TGTGCCAGCAGTTTATCGGGGGACACTGAAGCTTTCTTT. This translates into CASSLSGDTEAFF.

The rearrangement links TRBV11-2 to TRBJ2-5; D not certain. Germline-derived CDR1 and CDR2 are SGHAT and FQNNGV. V dropped 2 bases and J dropped 2 bases, with 9 bases sitting between them. CDR3 size: 14 residues. The DNA of the CDR3 is TGTGCCAGCAGCTTACTATGCCCTCAAGAGACCCAGTACTTC. Its protein product is CASSLLCPQETQYF.

This clonotype has ten or more counts. The chain links TRBV7-8 to TRBJ2-6, with D possibly being TRBD2 (5 bases). Per the germline V gene, CDR1 is SGHVS and CDR2 is FQNEAQ. V lost 3 bases and J lost 0, with 15 bases in between. The CDR3 sequence is 18 residues long. CDR3 nucleotide sequence: TGTGCCAGCAGCTTTCGCCACCCGGGGAGCTCTGGGGCCAACGTCCTGACTTTC. It yields the protein CASSFRHPGSSGANVLTF.

This clonotype showed up many times. The V call is TRBV9, the J call TRBJ1-1, with D unresolved. The CDR3 runs to 13 residues. In germline, CDR1 is SGDLS, CDR2 YYNGEE. V was trimmed by 3 bases and J by 1 base, leaving 7 bases between them. CDR3 amino acids: CASSAGRNTEAFF. The CDR3 DNA reads TGTGCCAGCAGCGCCGGAAGGAACACTGAAGCTTTCTTT.